This TCR beta chain was identified in a study of post-analysis software for immune sequencing data. At the level of the study: Relapsing-remitting, secondary progressive and progressive-relapsing forms of multiple sclerosis all featured among disease courses. The study's findings and limits: About five TRBV segments, including TRBV5-6, TRBV5-1 and TRBV20-1, were more frequent in patients than controls. Clustering by F measure revealed strong co-clustering among samples prepared together in one batch.

Carried by the TCR beta cDNA libraries were unique molecular identifiers. Yield was some 500,000 cDNA molecules from roughly 1 to 10 million T cells. From the PCR reads, TCRdb called clonotypes with MiXCR, one entry per CDR3 protein. The table has hundreds of thousands of distinct CDR3 sequences, about 27% seen once; the top ten hold about 0.5%. The germline V gene encodes CDR1 SEHNR and CDR2 FQNEAQ (reference sequence). The CDR3 is 15 amino acids. With respect to this clonotype: No antigen is known for it. A much larger clone sits a single nucleotide away, making a read error possible.

The TCR was taken from a girl under 18 with multiple sclerosis. The chain uses TRBV7-9 and TRBJ2-7, with 10 bases matching TRBD1. Sequencing input: blood. The CDR3 reads CASRLGQGIPYEQHF. The CDR3 nucleotides read TGTGCCAGCAGATTGGGACAGGGGATACCCTACGAGCAGCACTTC.